This passage covers 21 T cell receptor beta chains from one sample sequenced in a study of T cell clones after liver transplantation. Some clones are missing from TCRdb's copy, which holds only in-frame ones; the method was immunoSEQ multiplex PCR. Here the sample spans 45,000 to 55,000 clones, around 85% being singletons. The sample was CD4+ T cells from blood, taken before liver transplant. The receptors were gathered from a human donor who received a liver transplant.

The chain couples TRBV7-2 to TRBJ2-7, with D uncertain. CDR1 is SGHTA, CDR2 FQGNSA, per germline. The CDR3 has 14 residues. V was cut by 0 bases and J by 3 bases, with 9 bases left in between. The CDR3 DNA is TGTGCCAGCAGCTTAGCAATCGGGTACTACGAGCAGTACTTC. Protein sequence: CASSLAIGYYEQYF.

This rearrangement joins TRBV28 to TRBJ1-1; a possible D gene is TRBD1 (6 bases). CDR1 MDHEN and CDR2 SYDVKM come from the germline V gene. The ends were cut back, 6 bases at V and 4 bases at J, with 15 bases in the middle. The CDR3 is 14 residues long. CDR3 DNA sequence: TGTGCCAGCAGGGGGAGGGGGTTGACCACTGAAGCTTTCTTT. This encodes CASRGRGLTTEAFF.

The chain has TRBV29-1 and TRBJ2-6, with D maybe TRBD2 (5 bases). The DNA end lines up better with TRBJ2-7; the J call may be wrong. The germline gives CDR1 SQVTM, CDR2 ANQGSEA. The CDR3 spans 11 residues. CDR3 sequence reads: CSVVRGYEQYF. In DNA form, the CDR3 reads TGCAGCGTTGTACGGGGCTACGAGCAGTACTTC.

The chain couples TRBV18 to TRBJ2-7, with TRBD1 matching 8 bases. Losses at the gene ends were 2 bases for V and 5 bases for J; bases not matched to a gene: 2. Germline CDR1 reads KGHSH; CDR2 reads LQKENI. The CDR3 contains 13 residues. CDR3 amino acids: CASSPGQGDEQYF. The CDR3 DNA sequence: TGTGCCAGCTCACCAGGACAGGGCGACGAGCAGTACTTC.

The chain employs TRBV7-8 and TRBJ2-7; 16 bases agree with TRBD2. Trimming took 4 bases from V and 7 from J; bases not matched to a gene: 4. This CDR3 comprises 15 residues. Looked up from germline, CDR1 is SGHVS and CDR2 is FQNEAQ. DNA of the CDR3: TGTGCCAGCAGCTCTCCGGGACTAGCGGGAGGGGAGCAGTACTTC. Amino acid sequence: CASSSPGLAGGEQYF.

The chain uses TRBV19 and TRBJ1-3; no definite D call. The CDR3 totals 15 residues. The germline V gene has CDR1 LNHDA and CDR2 SQIVND (reference sequence). Trimming stripped 7 bases from V and 3 bases from J, with 16 bases between. Here the CDR3 DNA reads TGTGCCAGTACCTTCCGGGTCAACCTTGGAAACACCATATATTTT. Its protein is CASTFRVNLGNTIYF.

V gene TRBV5-6 combines with J gene TRBJ1-2, with no clear D. CDR3 size: 14 residues. The germline CDR1 and CDR2 sequences are SGHDT and YYEEEE. With 5 bases removed from V and 4 bases from J, the gap between germline ends came to 15 bases. The CDR3 reads CASSPGGVGYGYTF. The CDR3 bases are TGTGCCAGCAGTCCCGGTGGGGTCGGCTATGGCTACACCTTC.

This clone is a singleton in its sample. V usage is TRBV27 and J usage is TRBJ1-5; TRBD1 is a possible D gene (5 bases). The V and J ends lost 6 bases and 5 bases respectively, with 23 bases between them. Germline loops: CDR1 MNHEY, CDR2 SMNVEV (reference sequence). The CDR3 spans 17 residues. The CDR3 here is CASSNIVLRDGHQPQHF. The DNA of the CDR3 is TGTGCCAGCAGCAACATAGTACTCCGGGACGGACATCAGCCCCAGCATTTT.

This chain links TRBV5-1 with TRBJ2-2; TRBD2 aligns across 7 bases. Germline lookup yields CDR1 SGHRS and CDR2 YFSETQ. Germline trimming cut 2 bases from V and 0 bases from J; bases unmatched to any gene: 7. The CDR3 runs 17 residues. CDR3 residues: CASSLAGYSSNTGELFF. The CDR3 coding sequence is TGCGCCAGCAGCTTAGCGGGATATTCCTCGAACACCGGGGAGCTGTTTTTT.

The chain recombines TRBV7-2 with TRBJ2-3; 8 bases map to TRBD1. This CDR3 is built from 15 residues. The J segment lost 1 base and the V segment lost 3 bases, leaving 3 bases of the junction unmatched. CDR1 and CDR2 from the germline V gene are SGHTA and FQGNSA. The CDR3: CASSFDRGRTDTQYF. In nucleotides, the CDR3 is TGTGCCAGCAGCTTTGACAGGGGCCGCACAGATACGCAGTATTTT.

This clone came up a few times. J is TRBJ1-6 and V is TRBV21-1; the table assigns TRBD1, which was not confirmed against the DNA. TRBV21-1 is a known pseudogene. This CDR3 has 17 amino acids. The CDR3 here is CASSKWDRRIDNSPLHF. The CDR3 nucleotides read TGTGCCAGCAGCAAATGGGACAGACGAATAGACAATTCACCCCTCCACTTT.

The V and J genes are TRBV9 and TRBJ2-1, with D possibly matching TRBD2 (6 bases). CDR3 length: 14 residues. Between the trimmed V and J ends, which lost 0 bases and 4 bases, there was a span of 8 bases. Germline-derived CDR1 and CDR2 are SGDLS and YYNGEE. CDR3 bases: TGTGCCAGCAGCGTAGCTAGCGAGTACAATGAGCAGTTCTTC. This translates into CASSVASEYNEQFF.

The J gene is TRBJ2-5, the V gene TRBV19; weak D call: TRBD2 (6 bases). Germline V gene sequence: CDR1 LNHDA, CDR2 SQIVND (reference sequence). Trimming stripped 10 bases from V and 2 bases from J, with 14 bases between. This CDR3 comprises 13 residues. The CDR3: CATQGLSQETQYF. CDR3 in DNA: TGTGCCACCCAGGGACTCTCACAAGAGACCCAGTACTTC. Full variable domain (remainder filled in from reference TRBV19 and TRBJ2-5): DGGITQSPKYLFRKEGQNVTLSCEQNLNHDAMYWYRQDPGQGLRLIYYSQIVNDFQKGDIAEGYSVSREKKESFPLTVTSAQKNPTAFYLCATQGLSQETQYFGPGTRLLVL.

This chain links TRBV9 with TRBJ2-1, with TRBD2 matching 7 bases. The V segment lost 4 bases and the J segment 10 bases; nucleotides outside the gene matches: 11. Germline loops: CDR1 SGDLS, CDR2 YYNGEE. The CDR3 spans 14 residues. CDR3 residues: CASSSSPGLREQFF. The CDR3 bases are TGTGCCAGCAGCTCGTCTCCGGGACTAAGGGAGCAGTTCTTC.

This chain connects TRBV5-6 to TRBJ2-3; D is perhaps TRBD1 (6 bases). Germline V CDR1 and CDR2: SGHDT, YYEEEE. V was trimmed by 4 bases and J by 0 bases, leaving 12 bases between them. There are 15 residues in the CDR3. The CDR3 DNA is TGTGCCAGCAGCCCGTGGACAGTTAGCACAGATACGCAGTATTTT. Amino acids: CASSPWTVSTDTQYF.

The chain is built from TRBV18 and TRBJ1-2, with 8 bases aligning to TRBD1. This CDR3 comprises 13 residues. V was pared by 5 bases and J by 3 bases, with 2 bases of the junction left unmatched. CDR1 is KGHSH and CDR2 is LQKENI in the germline V gene. Written as DNA, the CDR3 is TGTGCCAGCTCAGCGACAGGGGACTATGGCTACACCTTC. Its translation: CASSATGDYGYTF. The complete variable domain, with remaining parts taken from reference TRBV18 and TRBJ1-2, reads NAGVMQNPRHLVRRRGQEARLRCSPMKGHSHVYWYRQLPEEGLKFMVYLQKENIIDESGMPKERFSAEFPKEGPSILRIQQVVRGDSAAYFCASSATGDYGYTFGSGTRLTVV.

The chain combines TRBV2 with TRBJ2-7; D not certain. CDR3 length: 13 amino acids. Trimming cost V 4 bases and J 6 bases, with 13 bases left between them. Germline V gene lookup returns CDR1 SNHLY and CDR2 FYNNEI. The chain's CDR3 is CASSGFISTEQYF. The CDR3 DNA sequence: TGTGCCAGCAGTGGTTTCATTTCAACCGAGCAGTACTTC.

The chain has TRBV5-6 and TRBJ2-5; TRBD2 aligns across 10 bases. Germline CDR1 and CDR2: SGHDT and YYEEEE. The CDR3 runs 17 residues. The V gene end was trimmed by 4 bases and the J gene end by 5 bases; junction bases not matched to a gene: 14. The CDR3 loop reads CASSGLRSGRADETQYF. The DNA of the CDR3 is TGTGCCAGCAGCGGCCTGAGGAGCGGGAGGGCCGATGAGACCCAGTACTTC.

This clone occurred a few times. The gene calls are TRBV6-5 and TRBJ1-5; D not certain. The germline V gene encodes CDR1 MNHEY and CDR2 SVGAGI. CDR3 size: 12 residues. V was shortened by 6 bases and J by 2 bases, with 5 bases between the two germline ends. The CDR3 here is CASREGNQPQHF. The CDR3 region has the DNA TGTGCCAGCAGGGAAGGCAATCAGCCCCAGCATTTT.

The chain uses TRBV6-1 and TRBJ1-3; possible D gene TRBD1, 6 bases. The germline gives CDR1 MNHNS, CDR2 SASEGT. V dropped 4 bases and J dropped 3 bases, with 19 bases sitting between them. CDR3 length: 17 residues. The CDR3 DNA is TGTGCCAGCAGTGGGGGGGCTACAGGACTTCGTGGAAACACCATATATTTT. Amino acids: CASSGGATGLRGNTIYF.

This chain uses TRBV18 with TRBJ2-5; D is ambiguous. This CDR3 region has 13 residues. V lost 4 bases and J 1 base, leaving 7 bases between the germline ends. CDR1 KGHSH and CDR2 LQKENI come from the germline V gene. The CDR3: CASSLTAQETQYF. Here the CDR3 DNA reads TGTGCCAGCTCACTAACGGCCCAAGAGACCCAGTACTTC. Based on the CDR3 plus reference TRBV18 and TRBJ2-5, the full variable domain is NAGVMQNPRHLVRRRGQEARLRCSPMKGHSHVYWYRQLPEEGLKFMVYLQKENIIDESGMPKERFSAEFPKEGPSILRIQQVVRGDSAAYFCASSLTAQETQYFGPGTRLLVL.